The 23 T cell receptor beta chains below all came from one sample that was sequenced in a study of cytomegalovirus exposure and HLA in healthy donors (dated by TCRdb to the late 2010s). The library was prepared using the immunoSEQ multiplex PCR assay. Sourced from immuneACCESS, this table was stored by TCRdb with only in-frame sequences that have V and J called. A share of the clones is absent; for the studies checked, an unresolved V gene accounts for under half, and the remainder has no known explanation. Counted in this sample were 100,000 to 150,000 clones; just under 95% of them appeared once. Approximately 1.2% of the sample is held by the ten biggest clonotypes. Material for sequencing was PBMCs. Receptors originate from a woman between 18 and 29 years old in good health and CMV-seronegative.

The chain links TRBV7-9 to TRBJ2-7, with TRBD1 matching over 8 bases. Trimming took 6 bases from V and 5 from J; bases not matched to a gene: 9. The CDR3 contains 14 residues. Looked up from germline, CDR1 is SEHNR and CDR2 is FQNEAQ (reference sequence). In DNA, the CDR3 is TGTGCCAGCAGTCAAAAGGACAGGGCTAACGAGCAGTACTTC. It is translated as CASSQKDRANEQYF.

The chain combines TRBV18 with TRBJ1-1; a possible D gene is TRBD1 (6 bases). The CDR3 has 14 amino acids. Germline CDR1 KGHSH, CDR2 LQKENI. V was clipped by 5 bases and J by 3 bases, with 13 bases between them. For the CDR3, the DNA is TGTGCCAGCTCAGCACAGGGAGGTTACACTGAAGCTTTCTTT. Its protein is CASSAQGGYTEAFF.

The chain links TRBV2 to TRBJ1-5; D gene uncertain. Germline V gene data show CDR1 as SNHLY and CDR2 as FYNNEI. There are 13 residues in the CDR3. V was clipped by 5 bases and J by 2 bases, with 7 bases between them. The CDR3 loop reads CASSQAGNQPQHF. Written as DNA, the CDR3 is TGTGCCAGCAGTCAGGCAGGCAATCAGCCCCAGCATTTT. Full variable domain (rest looked up from reference TRBV2 and TRBJ1-5): EPEVTQTPSHQVTQMGQEVILRCVPISNHLYFYWYRQILGQKVEFLVSFYNNEISEKSEIFDDQFSVERPDGSNFTLKIRSTKLEDSAMYFCASSQAGNQPQHFGDGTRLSIL.

This chain links TRBV10-3 with TRBJ2-3; 7 nucleotides agree with TRBD2. CDR1 is ENHRY and CDR2 is SYGVKD in the germline V gene. The CDR3 contains 16 residues. V lost 10 bases to trimming and J lost 4 bases; unmatched junction nucleotides: 17. The CDR3 sequence: CATLPLGGRGADTQYF. The CDR3 DNA follows: TGTGCCACCCTGCCCCTCGGCGGGAGAGGGGCAGATACGCAGTATTTT.

The V and J genes are TRBV5-4 and TRBJ1-2, with D possibly matching TRBD1 (6 bases). V dropped 4 bases and J dropped 4 bases, with 17 bases sitting between them. CDR1 is SGHNT, CDR2 YYREEE, per germline (reference sequence). CDR3 size: 15 residues. In DNA form, the CDR3 reads TGTGCCAGCAGCCCACGCGAGGGGGAGGGCTATGGCTACACCTTC. This gives the protein CASSPREGEGYGYTF.

V gene TRBV27 combines with J gene TRBJ1-2, with TRBD1 matching over 7 bases. The CDR3 is made up of 13 amino acids. The germline CDR1 and CDR2 sequences are MNHEY and SMNVEV (reference sequence). V was pared by 5 bases and J by 2 bases, with 2 bases of the junction left unmatched. In nucleotides, the CDR3 is TGTGCCAGCAGTCCACAGGGGAACTATGGCTACACCTTC. Encoded protein: CASSPQGNYGYTF.

This CDR3 reads CASSKLAGETDTQYF. The CDR3 DNA follows: TGTGCCAGCAGTAAACTAGCGGGAGAAACAGATACGCAGTATTTT. The gene calls are TRBV6-4 and TRBJ2-3; 11 nucleotides match TRBD2. CDR3 size: 15 residues. CDR1 is MRHNA and CDR2 is SNTAGT in the germline V gene. V lost 5 bases and J lost 3; bases outside the gene matches: 4.

The CDR3 sequence is CASSLAYPSSYNEQFF. The CDR3 nucleotides are TGTGCCAGCAGCTTGGCCTATCCGAGCTCCTACAATGAGCAGTTCTTC. The chain combines TRBV5-4 with TRBJ2-1; D remains unclear. There are 16 residues in the CDR3. Trimming left V 0 bases short and J 0 bases short, with 10 bases between. Germline CDR1 SGHNT, CDR2 YYREEE (reference sequence).

The genes are TRBV6-5 and TRBJ2-1, with 7 bases identical to TRBD2. After removal of 5 bases from V and 8 bases from J, the junction contained 9 bases not matched to a gene. The length of the CDR3 is 14 residues. Germline loops: CDR1 MNHEY, CDR2 SVGAGI. In DNA, the CDR3 is TGTGCCAGCAGTCCTGGGAGCGGGGAAGATGAGCAGTTCTTC. It codes for CASSPGSGEDEQFF.

V and J are TRBV10-3 and TRBJ2-5; D gene unclear. V gave up 2 bases and J gave up 4 bases, with 5 bases separating them. CDR3 length: 12 amino acids. Germline lookup yields CDR1 ENHRY and CDR2 SYGVKD. CDR3 in amino acids: CAISEPGETQYF. The CDR3 nucleotides read TGTGCCATCAGTGAGCCGGGAGAGACCCAGTACTTC.

The V call is TRBV5-4, the J call TRBJ2-5, with 7 nucleotides matching TRBD1. The CDR3 consists of 14 residues. V was pared by 4 bases and J by 5 bases, with 8 bases of the junction left unmatched. Per germline, CDR1 SGHNT and CDR2 YYREEE (reference sequence). The CDR3 spells CASSPGQVVETQYF. The CDR3 DNA is TGTGCCAGCAGCCCAGGACAGGTGGTCGAGACCCAGTACTTC.

This chain links TRBV15 with TRBJ1-3; no definite D call. The CDR3 sequence is 15 residues long. Germline V CDR1 and CDR2: LNHNV, YYDKDF (reference sequence). V was pared by 0 bases and J by 0 bases, with 6 bases between. CDR3 sequence: CATSRDRSSGNTIYF. CDR3 DNA: TGTGCCACCAGCAGAGATCGCAGCTCTGGAAACACCATATATTTT.

V is TRBV27 and J is TRBJ2-1, with 12 bases fitting TRBD2. Germline values: CDR1 MNHEY, CDR2 SMNVEV (reference sequence). V trimming: 6 bases; J trimming: 7 bases; junction bases outside the gene matches: 7. CDR3 length: 15 amino acids. The CDR3 DNA sequence: TGTGCCAGCAGGCGGACTAGCGGGGCGCTAAATGAGCAGTTCTTC. Encoded protein: CASRRTSGALNEQFF.

The chain employs TRBV7-8 and TRBJ2-3; D gene unclear. The CDR3 totals 11 residues. CDR1 and CDR2 from the germline V gene are SGHVS and FQNEAQ. V was shortened by 5 bases and J by 12 bases, with 12 bases between the two germline ends. The CDR3 DNA is TGTGCCAGCAGCCAAGTGCTCCTACAGTATTTT. Translation: CASSQVLLQYF.

V gene TRBV5-5 combines with J gene TRBJ1-5; tentatively, D is TRBD1 (6 bases). CDR1 is SGHKS and CDR2 is YYEKEE in the germline V gene (reference sequence). The CDR3 has 16 amino acids. With 4 bases removed from V and 3 bases from J, the gap between germline ends came to 17 bases. CDR3 amino acids: CASSQNWWGLNQPQHF. Written as DNA, the CDR3 is TGTGCCAGCAGCCAAAATTGGTGGGGGCTCAATCAGCCCCAGCATTTT.

The J gene is TRBJ2-7, the V gene TRBV7-8, with TRBD1 matching over 7 bases. This CDR3 spans 15 amino acids. Germline V gene lookup returns CDR1 SGHVS and CDR2 FQNEAQ. V trimming: 0 bases; J trimming: 1 base; junction bases outside the gene matches: 3. CDR3 amino acids: CASSLATGPSYEQYF. Here the CDR3 DNA reads TGTGCCAGCAGCTTAGCGACAGGGCCTTCCTACGAGCAGTACTTC. Filled out from reference TRBV7-8 and TRBJ2-7, the complete variable domain reads GAGVSQSPRYKVAKRGQDVALRCDPISGHVSLFWYQQALGQGPEFLTYFQNEAQLDKSGLPSDRFFAERPEGSVSTLKIQRTQQEDSAVYLCASSLATGPSYEQYFGPGTRLTVT.

The chain uses TRBV19 and TRBJ1-4, with unresolved D. The CDR3 is 17 residues long. The V and J ends lost 0 bases and 3 bases respectively, with 14 bases between them. Germline CDR1 reads LNHDA; CDR2 reads SQIVND (reference sequence). This CDR3 is CASSIDRYGDANEKLFF. As DNA, the CDR3 is TGTGCCAGTAGTATAGATCGGTACGGGGATGCTAATGAAAAACTGTTTTTT.

The chain links TRBV5-1 to TRBJ2-7, with 12 bases matching TRBD2. With V trimmed by 2 bases and J by 4 bases, 4 bases remained unmatched. The CDR3 covers 15 residues. CDR1 and CDR2 from the germline V gene are SGHRS and YFSETQ. CDR3 nucleotide sequence: TGCGCCAGCAGCTTAACTAGCGGGGGGAGGTACGAGCAGTACTTC. Its protein product is CASSLTSGGRYEQYF.

The rearrangement uses TRBV5-8 and TRBJ1-1; 8 nucleotides align to TRBD1. The CDR3 length is 17 residues. Germline CDR1 reads SGHTS; CDR2 reads YDEGEE. V lost 0 bases, J lost 5 bases, and 12 bases stayed unmatched. DNA of the CDR3: TGTGCCAGCAGCTTGGAAGGTCCGGGACAGGTGGGAACTGAAGCTTTCTTT. As protein: CASSLEGPGQVGTEAFF.

The chain is built from TRBV7-9 and TRBJ2-7, with 7 bases that match TRBD2. The CDR3 is 13 amino acids. V dropped 3 bases and J dropped 5; count of bases not matched to a gene: 4. Germline CDR1 SEHNR, CDR2 FQNEAQ (reference sequence). The CDR3 sequence: CASSFPGGNEQYF. The CDR3 nucleotides read TGTGCCAGCAGCTTTCCGGGGGGAAACGAGCAGTACTTC.

The V gene is TRBV28, the J gene TRBJ1-2; 8 bases are shared with TRBD1. The CDR3 totals 15 residues. Germline lookup yields CDR1 MDHEN and CDR2 SYDVKM. V gave up 10 bases and J gave up 4 bases; unmatched junction bases: 14. In DNA, the CDR3 is TGTGCCACCGACCCGGGGACAGGTGACAGCTATGGCTACACCTTC. Protein product: CATDPGTGDSYGYTF.

This clone was seen just once. CDR3 protein: CAWSRGNSGYTF. For the CDR3, the DNA is TGTGCCTGGAGTAGAGGGAATTCTGGCTACACCTTC. The gene calls are TRBV30 and TRBJ1-2; D is ambiguous. V shed 2 bases and J shed 7 bases, with 11 bases lying between them. This CDR3 has 12 residues. Germline CDR1 GTSNPN, CDR2 SVGIG (reference sequence).

This chain joins TRBV6-1 and TRBJ2-2; no reliable D call. Germline CDR1 and CDR2: MNHNS and SASEGT. The ends were cut back, 2 bases at V and 4 bases at J, with 5 bases in the middle. This CDR3 contains 13 residues. The CDR3 loop reads CASSEWSTGELFF. The DNA for the CDR3 is TGTGCCAGCAGTGAATGGAGCACCGGGGAGCTGTTTTTT.